The 11 T cell receptor beta chains below all came from one sample that was sequenced in a study of blood T cell repertoires in COVID-19. This table comes from immunoSEQ multiplex PCR, and its TCRdb copy is limited to in-frame clones, with some not included. Among under 250,000 clones listed, approximately 88% were seen once. Sequencing used peripheral blood. The receptors derive from a man between 60 and 75 years old who had recovered from COVID-19.

This clone was counted a single time. The genes are TRBV7-2 and TRBJ2-1; 8 positions agree with TRBD1. V was pared by 6 bases and J by 5 bases, with 12 bases of the junction left unmatched. In germline, CDR1 is SGHTA, CDR2 FQGNSA. CDR3 length: 16 residues. The CDR3 reads CASSSWGDRRNNEQFF. The DNA of the CDR3 is TGTGCCAGCAGTTCTTGGGGGGACAGGAGAAACAATGAGCAGTTCTTC.

This clone was counted ten times or more. Additional DNA sequences in this sample encode the identical CDR3. The chain recombines TRBV5-1 with TRBJ2-2; D is possibly TRBD1 (5 bases). Between the trimmed V and J ends, which lost 4 bases and 1 base, there was a span of 11 bases. Per germline, CDR1 SGHRS and CDR2 YFSETQ. CDR3 length equals 15 residues. In DNA form, the CDR3 reads TGCGCCAGCAGCCCCTTAGACAGGAACACCGGGGAGCTGTTTTTT. It yields the protein CASSPLDRNTGELFF.

The rearrangement joins TRBV5-6 to TRBJ2-4, with D perhaps TRBD2 (5 bases). CDR3 length: 17 residues. V was trimmed by 4 bases and J by 0 bases, leaving 17 bases between them. Germline CDR1 and CDR2: SGHDT and YYEEEE. The CDR3 nucleotides read TGTGCCAGCAGCCGAGGGAAAGGGCCTCTAGCCAAAAACATTCAGTACTTC. Amino acids: CASSRGKGPLAKNIQYF.

The chain recombines TRBV12-3 or TRBV12-4 with TRBJ1-2; possibly TRBD1 for D (6 bases). The CDR3 runs to 13 residues. The germline V and J ends were trimmed by 0 bases and 8 bases, with 10 bases remaining between them. The CDR3 coding sequence is TGTGCCAGCAGTTTAGCGGGGGCGGTCGGCTACACCTTC. Amino acids: CASSLAGAVGYTF.

J is TRBJ2-2 and V is TRBV7-2; D possibly corresponds to TRBD1 (6 bases). The germline gives CDR1 SGHTA, CDR2 FQGNSA. CDR3 size: 14 residues. The V gene lost 7 bases and the J gene lost 5 bases, with 14 bases spanning the gap. CDR3 in amino acids: CASNVGARTGELFF. The CDR3 DNA reads TGTGCCAGCAACGTGGGGGCGCGGACCGGGGAGCTGTTTTTT.

This chain connects TRBV5-1 to TRBJ2-5, with TRBD1 matching over 7 bases. CDR3 length: 13 residues. The germline CDR1 and CDR2 sequences are SGHRS and YFSETQ. After removal of 4 bases from V and 9 bases from J, the junction contained 9 bases not matched to a gene. The CDR3 region has the DNA TGCGCCAGCAGCACGGGACAGTCCGGGTCCCAGTACTTC. Translated, it gives CASSTGQSGSQYF.

V and J are TRBV5-4 and TRBJ2-4, with D possibly being TRBD1 (8 bases). Trimming pared 4 bases from V and 0 bases from J, leaving 20 bases between. CDR3 length: 18 amino acids. CDR1 is SGHNT and CDR2 is YYREEE in the germline V gene (reference sequence). The CDR3 nucleotides read TGTGCCAGCAGCCTAGGACAGGGAGGGAGCTTAGCCAAAAACATTCAGTACTTC. Translation gives CASSLGQGGSLAKNIQYF.

This clone appeared once. The chain carries TRBV30 and TRBJ2-3; D might be TRBD2 (7 bases). Per the germline V gene, CDR1 is GTSNPN and CDR2 is SVGIG (reference sequence). Trimming took 2 bases from V and 5 from J, leaving 17 bases between them. The CDR3 contains 15 residues. The CDR3 nucleotides are TGTGCCTGGAGTAAAGGGGGGGAGGGCCAAGATACGCAGTATTTT. Translating it yields CAWSKGGEGQDTQYF.

This chain joins TRBV5-1 and TRBJ2-7, with 11 bases that match TRBD2. CDR1 is SGHRS and CDR2 is YFSETQ in the germline V gene. V lost 5 bases, J lost 3 bases, and 7 bases stayed unmatched. The CDR3 loop spans 15 amino acids. The CDR3 DNA reads TGCGCCAGCAGGCCGATAGCGGGAGGGAACTACGAGCAGTACTTC. The encoded protein is CASRPIAGGNYEQYF.

The chain joins TRBV12-5 to TRBJ2-3; TRBD2 matches at 10 bases. The CDR3 is 15 amino acids. Trimming cost V 4 bases and J 3 bases; bases outside gene matches: 4. In germline, CDR1 is LGHNT, CDR2 FRNRAP. The CDR3 sequence is CASGSPSGGTDTQYF. CDR3 bases: TGTGCTAGTGGTTCCCCTAGCGGGGGAACAGATACGCAGTATTTT.

This chain uses TRBV5-1 with TRBJ2-5; 9 bases agree with TRBD2. Germline-derived CDR1 and CDR2 are SGHRS and YFSETQ. Losses at the gene ends were 0 bases for V and 5 bases for J; bases not matched to a gene: 8. The CDR3 extends over 16 amino acids. CDR3 bases: TGCGCCAGCAGCTTGGCCGGCGGGGGGGCGACGGAGACCCAGTACTTC. Encoded protein: CASSLAGGGATETQYF.